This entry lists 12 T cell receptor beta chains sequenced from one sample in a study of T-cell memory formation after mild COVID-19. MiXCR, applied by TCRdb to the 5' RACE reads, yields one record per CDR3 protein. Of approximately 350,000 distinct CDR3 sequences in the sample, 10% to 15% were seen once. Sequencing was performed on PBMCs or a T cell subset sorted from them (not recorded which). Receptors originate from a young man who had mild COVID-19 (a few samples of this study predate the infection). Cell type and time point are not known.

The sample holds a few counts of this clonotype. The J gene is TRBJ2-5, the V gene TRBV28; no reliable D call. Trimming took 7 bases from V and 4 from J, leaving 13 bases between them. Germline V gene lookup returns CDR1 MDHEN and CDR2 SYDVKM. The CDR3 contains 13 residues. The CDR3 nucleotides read TGTGCCAGCAACCCCGGTTGGGTAGAGACCCAGTACTTC. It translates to CASNPGWVETQYF.

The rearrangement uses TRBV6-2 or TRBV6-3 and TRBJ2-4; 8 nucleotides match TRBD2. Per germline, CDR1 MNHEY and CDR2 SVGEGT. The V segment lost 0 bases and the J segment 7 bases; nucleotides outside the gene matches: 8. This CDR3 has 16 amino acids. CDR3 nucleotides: TGTGCCAGCAGTTACTCGGCGGGGGGCTCTCTGAACATTCAGTACTTC. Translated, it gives CASSYSAGGSLNIQYF.

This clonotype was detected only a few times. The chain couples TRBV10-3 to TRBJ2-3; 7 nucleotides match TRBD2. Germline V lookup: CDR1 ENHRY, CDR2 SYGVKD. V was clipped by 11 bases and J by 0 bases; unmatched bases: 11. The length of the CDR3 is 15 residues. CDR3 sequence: CAYSRHGGSTDTQYF. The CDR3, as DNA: TGTGCCTATAGCAGGCACGGGGGGAGCACAGATACGCAGTATTTT.

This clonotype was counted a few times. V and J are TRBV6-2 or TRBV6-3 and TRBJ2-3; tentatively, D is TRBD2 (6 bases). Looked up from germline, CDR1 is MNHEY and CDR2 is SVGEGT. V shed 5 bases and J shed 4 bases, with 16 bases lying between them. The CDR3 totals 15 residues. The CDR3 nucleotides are TGTGCCAGCAGTCAGCTCCTAGCGAGCGCAGATACGCAGTATTTT. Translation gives CASSQLLASADTQYF.

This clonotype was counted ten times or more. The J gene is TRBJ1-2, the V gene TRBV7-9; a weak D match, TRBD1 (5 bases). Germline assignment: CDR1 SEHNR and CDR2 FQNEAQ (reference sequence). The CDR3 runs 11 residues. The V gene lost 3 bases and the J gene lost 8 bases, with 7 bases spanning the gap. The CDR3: CASSLGLGYTF. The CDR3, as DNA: TGTGCCAGCAGCTTGGGACTGGGCTACACCTTC.

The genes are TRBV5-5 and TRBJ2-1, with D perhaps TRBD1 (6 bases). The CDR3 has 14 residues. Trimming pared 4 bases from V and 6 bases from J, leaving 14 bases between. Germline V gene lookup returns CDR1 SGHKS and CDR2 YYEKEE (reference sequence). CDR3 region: CASSLPTGANEQFF. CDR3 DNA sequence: TGTGCCAGCAGCCTCCCGACAGGCGCCAATGAGCAGTTCTTC. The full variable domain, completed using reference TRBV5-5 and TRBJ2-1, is DAGVTQSPTHLIKTRGQQVTLRCSPISGHKSVSWYQQVLGQGPQFIFQYYEKEERGRGNFPDRFSARQFPNYSSELNVNALLLGDSALYLCASSLPTGANEQFFGPGTRLTVL.

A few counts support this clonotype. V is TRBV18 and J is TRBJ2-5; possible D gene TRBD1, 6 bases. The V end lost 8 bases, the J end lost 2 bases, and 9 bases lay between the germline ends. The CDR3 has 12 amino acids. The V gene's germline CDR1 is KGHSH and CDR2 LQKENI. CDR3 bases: TGTGCCAGCACCGGACAGCAAGAGACCCAGTACTTC. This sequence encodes CASTGQQETQYF.

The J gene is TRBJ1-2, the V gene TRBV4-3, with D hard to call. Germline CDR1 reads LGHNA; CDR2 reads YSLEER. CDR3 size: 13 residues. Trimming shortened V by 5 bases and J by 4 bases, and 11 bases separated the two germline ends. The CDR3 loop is CASSARTAYGYTF. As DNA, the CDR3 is TGCGCCAGCAGCGCTCGGACCGCCTATGGCTACACCTTC.

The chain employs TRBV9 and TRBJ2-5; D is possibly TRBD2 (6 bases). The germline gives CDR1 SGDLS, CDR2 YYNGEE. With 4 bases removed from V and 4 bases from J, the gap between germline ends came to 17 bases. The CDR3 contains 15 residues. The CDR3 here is CASSPALGRRETQYF. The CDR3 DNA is TGTGCCAGCAGCCCGGCTCTAGGGAGGAGAGAGACCCAGTACTTC. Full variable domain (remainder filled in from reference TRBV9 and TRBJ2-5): DSGVTQTPKHLITATGQRVTLRCSPRSGDLSVYWYQQSLDQGLQFLIQYYNGEERAKGNILERFSAQQFPDLHSELNLSSLELGDSALYFCASSPALGRRETQYFGPGTRLLVL.

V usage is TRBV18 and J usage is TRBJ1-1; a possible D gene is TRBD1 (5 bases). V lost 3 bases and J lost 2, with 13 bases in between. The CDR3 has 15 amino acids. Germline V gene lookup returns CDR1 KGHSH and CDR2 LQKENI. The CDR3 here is CASSPSPQGNTEAFF. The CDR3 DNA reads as TGTGCCAGCTCACCCTCCCCCCAGGGTAACACTGAAGCTTTCTTT.

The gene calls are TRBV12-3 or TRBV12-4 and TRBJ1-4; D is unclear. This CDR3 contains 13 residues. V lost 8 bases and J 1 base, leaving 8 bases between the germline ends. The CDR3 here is CASGRETNEKLFF. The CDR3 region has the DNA TGTGCCAGCGGGCGGGAAACTAATGAAAAACTGTTTTTT.

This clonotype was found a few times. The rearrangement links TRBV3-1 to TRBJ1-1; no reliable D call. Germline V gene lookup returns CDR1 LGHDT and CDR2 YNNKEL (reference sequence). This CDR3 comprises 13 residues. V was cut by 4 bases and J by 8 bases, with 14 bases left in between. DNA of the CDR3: TGTGCCAGCAGCCTAGACGGCAGGTCCGAAGCTTTCTTT. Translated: CASSLDGRSEAFF. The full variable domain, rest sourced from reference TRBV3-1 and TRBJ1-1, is DTAVSQTPKYLVTQMGNDKSIKCEQNLGHDTMYWYKQDSKKFLKIMFSYNNKELIINETVPNRFSPKSPDKAHLNLHINSLELGDSAVYFCASSLDGRSEAFFGQGTRLTVV.